Listed below are T cell receptor beta chains from one sample, sequenced in a study of CD4 and CD8 cells across lung adenocarcinoma regions. TCRdb passed the PCR reads through MiXCR, listing each CDR3 protein once. The table shows 16,000 or so distinct CDR3 sequences, with just under 55% occurring only once. The specimen was CD8+ T cells from the center of a lung tumor. These receptors originate from a female donor with lung adenocarcinoma. The CD4 and CD8 labels of this study may be unreliable. The CDR3 runs from the conserved cysteine through the conserved F or W. A D gene is named only where the DNA matches it firmly. Clone size appears in some rows only: once, few, many, or a class for an expanded clone.

d_call	v_call	clone_size	j_call	cdr3_aa	cdr3_nt
NA	TRBV6-1	NA	TRBJ1-6	CASRGTENSPLHF	TGTGCCAGCCGGGGAACGGAGAATTCACCCCTCCACTTT
NA	TRBV27	NA	TRBJ1-2	CASSFRAEAGGYTF	TGTGCCAGCAGTTTTCGGGCCGAAGCGGGTGGCTACACCTTC
NA	TRBV6-1	NA	TRBJ2-3	CASSERSGLTDTQYF	TGTGCCAGCAGTGAAAGATCAGGGCTCACAGATACGCAGTATTTT
NA	TRBV27	NA	TRBJ1-2	CASMRQGYGYTF	TGTGCCAGCATGAGGCAGGGCTATGGCTACACCTTC
TRBD1	TRBV6-1	few	TRBJ2-3	CASSPRTGRTDTQYF	TGTGCCAGCAGTCCGCGGACAGGGAGGACAGATACGCAGTATTTT
NA	TRBV6-1	medium-sized	TRBJ1-2	CASSEFSDGVFNGYTF	TGTGCCAGCAGTGAATTCTCTGACGGGGTGTTTAATGGCTACACCTTC
NA	TRBV4-1	many	TRBJ1-2	CASSPPGKPYGYTF	TGCGCCAGCAGCCCACCAGGGAAGCCCTATGGCTACACCTTC
TRBD1	TRBV10-3	NA	TRBJ2-1	CATRGQNWNGQFF	TGTGCCACCCGGGGACAGAACTGGAATGGGCAGTTCTTC
NA	TRBV10-2	NA	TRBJ2-4	CAAGMWAKDTQYF	TGCGCAGCCGGGATGTGGGCCAAAGATACTCAGTACTTC
NA	TRBV6-8	NA	TRBJ2-5	CAGSGEEDTQYF	TGTGCCGGGAGTGGGGAGGAAGATACCCAGTACTTC
NA	TRBV6-6	NA	TRBJ2-3	CASTGLARDTQYF	TGTGCCAGCACGGGGCTAGCAAGGGATACGCAGTATTTT
NA	TRBV6-1	NA	TRBJ2-5	CAGSEGRDEDTQYF	TGTGCGGGGAGTGAGGGCCGTGACGAAGATACCCAATACTTC
TRBD2	TRBV10-1	NA	TRBJ2-1	CASSPGTSANEQFF	TGCGCCAGCAGCCCCGGGACTAGTGCCAATGAGCAGTTCTTC
NA	TRBV7-6	NA	TRBJ2-7	CASSLVEDTYEQYF	TGTGCCAGCAGCTTGGTAGAGGACACCTACGAGCAGTACTTC
NA	TRBV6-5	few	TRBJ2-1	CASSLNHGKGSNEQFF	TGTGCCAGCAGTTTAAATCATGGTAAGGGGTCGAATGAGCAGTTCTTC
TRBD1	TRBV11-1	NA	TRBJ1-1	CASSRQGEAAFF	TGTGCCAGCAGTCGACAGGGCGAAGCAGCTTTCTTT
NA	TRBV10-3	NA	TRBJ2-4	CGGSGLLVKDTQYF	TGTGGCGGCTCGGGGCTGTTAGTAAAAGATACTCAGTATTTC
NA	TRBV4-1	many	TRBJ2-6	CASSQDLWQGSSGANVLTF	TGCGCCAGCAGCCAAGATCTGTGGCAGGGAAGCTCTGGGGCCAACGTCCTGACTTTC
TRBD1	TRBV6-5	many	TRBJ1-2	CASSYVLTGGEYGYTF	TGTGCCAGCAGTTACGTCCTGACAGGGGGAGAGTATGGCTACACCTTC
NA	TRBV3-1	NA	TRBJ2-1	CASSQSADNEQFF	TGTGCCAGCAGCCAAAGCGCGGACAATGAGCAGTTCTTC
NA	TRBV6-1	NA	TRBJ2-1	CASSEVQRTTYNEQFF	TGTGCCAGCAGTGAAGTTCAGCGGACAACCTACAATGAGCAGTTCTTC
TRBD1	TRBV6-5	many	TRBJ2-7	CASSYSGQGIPYEQYF	TGTGCCAGCAGTTACTCGGGACAGGGGATTCCTTACGAGCAGTACTTC
NA	TRBV6-1	NA	TRBJ2-4	CASSVAEGWGKNTQYF	TGTGCCAGCAGTGTGGCGGAGGGCTGGGGCAAAAACACGCAGTATTTC
NA	TRBV7-9	NA	TRBJ2-2	CASSLEALFGPGELFF	TGTGCCAGCAGCTTAGAGGCCCTGTTTGGGCCCGGGGAGCTGTTTTTT
NA	TRBV20-1	many	TRBJ2-5	CSAEQGEETQYF	TGCAGTGCTGAACAGGGCGAAGAGACCCAGTACTTC
NA	TRBV6-5	NA	TRBJ2-3	CASSWGESTDTLYF	TGTGCCAGCAGTTGGGGCGAAAGCACAGATACGCTGTATTTT
NA	TRBV6-5	medium-sized	TRBJ1-1	CASSWGRGGTEAFF	TGTGCCAGCAGTTGGGGTCGGGGGGGGACTGAAGCTTTCTTT
NA	TRBV10-3	NA	TRBJ2-4	CRSSGLRVENIQYF	TGCCGCAGCTCGGGGCTGAGAGTAGAAAACATTCAGTACTTC